This paragraph covers one T cell receptor beta chain sequence. Its specificity is unknown. The same CDR3 arises from other DNA sequences in this sample as well. CDR3 size: 11 residues. The V gene lost 3 bases and the J gene lost 2 bases, with 5 bases spanning the gap. Germline assignment: CDR1 DFQATT and CDR2 SNEGSKA (reference sequence). The entry originates in a study of beta chain features in type 1 diabetes. Study-wide findings and caveats: Patients showed naive, central memory and Treg TCRB repertoires that appeared more similar than those of healthy donors.

The sequenced template was cDNA made from the entire isolated RNA. Sequencing was performed with immunoSEQ multiplex PCR; in TCRdb, only in-frame clones are kept and a portion is missing. Found here are around 300,000 clones, around 7.3% of them singletons; the top ten hold approximately 0.93%. Via the markers CD45RO/CCR7/CD25/CD127/CD95/CD27, stem cell-like memory, regulatory, central memory and naive CD4+ cells were sorted. The sample taken for sequencing was central memory CD4+ T cells from blood. The gene calls are TRBV20-1 and TRBJ2-7; no reliable D call. This TCR derives from a woman in her late teens or twenties in good health. CDR3 nucleotides: TGCAGTGCTAGTCCCGCCTACGAGCAGTACTTC. It codes for CSASPAYEQYF.